This T cell receptor (beta chain) was retrieved from a study of control samples from healthy donors and cancer patients. V lost 3 bases and J lost 8, with 7 bases in between. Germline V lookup: CDR1 MDHEN, CDR2 SYDVKM. The CDR3 is made up of 11 amino acids. The table came from immunoSEQ multiplex PCR; TCRdb's copy has only in-frame clones and leaves some out. Here the sample spans 95,000 to 150,000 clones, roughly 87% being singletons. The receptor's source is a man between 18 and 29 years old in good health. The chain carries TRBV28 and TRBJ1-2; maybe TRBD1 (5 bases). Sequencing was performed on blood. The CDR3 region is CASSFWDGYTF. The CDR3 DNA follows: TGTGCCAGCAGTTTCTGGGACGGCTACACCTTC.